What follows describes a single T cell receptor (beta chain). Germline V gives CDR1 SGHTA, CDR2 FQGNSA. With 5 bases clipped from V and 5 bases from J, the junction kept 12 bases outside the gene matches. The CDR3 extends over 16 amino acids. Sorting used thawed, overnight-rested PBMC stained with anti-CD3, a viability dye and GMM-loaded CD1B tetramer. The lipid loaded on the CD1B tetramers was C32 glucose monomycolate from Rhodococcus equi. Sequencing of TCR-alpha and TCR-beta chains was unpaired. Libraries were prepared by immunoSEQ multiplex PCR; TCRdb keeps only in-frame clonotypes and omits some of them. Among roughly 92,000 clones listed, approximately 91% were seen once. The record originates from a study of T cells in tuberculosis. Study context: The T cells targeted glucose monomycolate, a mycobacterial lipid, via CD1B.

Study-level points and caveats: T cells binding CD1B-GMM tetramer weakly possibly escaped the sort.

The specimen was CD1b-GMM tetramer-negative cells sorted from PBMCs. The chain has TRBV7-2 and TRBJ2-5, with 9 bases fitting TRBD1. This TCR came from an adult woman with latent tuberculosis. The CDR3 coding sequence is TGTGCCAGCAGCCCTGCTGCCCGGACAGGGGACGAGACCCAGTACTTC. Residues: CASSPAARTGDETQYF.